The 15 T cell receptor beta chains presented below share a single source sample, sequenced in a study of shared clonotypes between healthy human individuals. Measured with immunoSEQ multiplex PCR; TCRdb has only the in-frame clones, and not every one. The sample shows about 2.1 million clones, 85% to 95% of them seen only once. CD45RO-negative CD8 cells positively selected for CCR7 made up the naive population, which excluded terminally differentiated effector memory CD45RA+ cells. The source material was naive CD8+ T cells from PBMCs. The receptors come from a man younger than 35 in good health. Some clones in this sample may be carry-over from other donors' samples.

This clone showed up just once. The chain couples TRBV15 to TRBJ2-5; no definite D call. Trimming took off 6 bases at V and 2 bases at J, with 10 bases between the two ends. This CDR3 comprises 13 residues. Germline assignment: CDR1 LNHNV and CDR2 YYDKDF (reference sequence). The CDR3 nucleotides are TGTGCCACCAGATCGTCCGGGCAAGAGACCCAGTACTTC. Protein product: CATRSSGQETQYF.

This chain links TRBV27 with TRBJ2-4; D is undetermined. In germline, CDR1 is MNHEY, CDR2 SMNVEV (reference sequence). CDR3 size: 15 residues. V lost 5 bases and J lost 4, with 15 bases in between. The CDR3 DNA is TGTGCCAGCAGTCAACAAGCGACGGTAAAAAACATTCAGTACTTC. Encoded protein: CASSQQATVKNIQYF.

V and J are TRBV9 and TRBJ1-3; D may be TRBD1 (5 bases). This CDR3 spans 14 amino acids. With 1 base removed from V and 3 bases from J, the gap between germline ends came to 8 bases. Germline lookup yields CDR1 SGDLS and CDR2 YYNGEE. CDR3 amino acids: CASSVTGGGNTIYF. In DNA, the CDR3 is TGTGCCAGCAGCGTAACTGGGGGTGGAAACACCATATATTTT. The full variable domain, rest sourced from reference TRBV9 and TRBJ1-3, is DSGVTQTPKHLITATGQRVTLRCSPRSGDLSVYWYQQSLDQGLQFLIQYYNGEERAKGNILERFSAQQFPDLHSELNLSSLELGDSALYFCASSVTGGGNTIYFGEGSWLTVV.

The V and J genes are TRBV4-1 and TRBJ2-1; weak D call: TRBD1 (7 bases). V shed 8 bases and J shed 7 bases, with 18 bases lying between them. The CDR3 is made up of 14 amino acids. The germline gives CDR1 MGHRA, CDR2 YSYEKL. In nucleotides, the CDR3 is TGCGCCAGCCGAGAGGAGGGGGCTAGGAATGAGCAGTTCTTC. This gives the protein CASREEGARNEQFF.

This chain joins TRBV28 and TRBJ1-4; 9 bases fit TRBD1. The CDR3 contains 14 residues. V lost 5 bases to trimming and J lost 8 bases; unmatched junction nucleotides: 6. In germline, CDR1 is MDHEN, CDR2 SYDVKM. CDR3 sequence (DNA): TGTGCCAGCAGTGGACAGGGGTTTTGGGAAAAACTGTTTTTT. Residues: CASSGQGFWEKLFF.

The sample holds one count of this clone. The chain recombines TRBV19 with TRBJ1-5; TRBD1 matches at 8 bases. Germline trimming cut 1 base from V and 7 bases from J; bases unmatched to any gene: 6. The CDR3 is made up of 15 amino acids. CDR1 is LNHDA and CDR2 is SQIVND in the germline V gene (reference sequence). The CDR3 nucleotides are TGTGCCAGTAGTATAGCGCCAGGGGGCGGGCAGCCCCAGCATTTT. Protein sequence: CASSIAPGGGQPQHF.

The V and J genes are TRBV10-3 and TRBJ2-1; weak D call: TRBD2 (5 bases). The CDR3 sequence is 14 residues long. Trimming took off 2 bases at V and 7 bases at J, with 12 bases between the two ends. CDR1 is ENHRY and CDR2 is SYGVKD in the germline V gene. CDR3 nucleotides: TGTGCCATCAGTGAGAAAATGACGGGGAATGAGCAGTTCTTC. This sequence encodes CAISEKMTGNEQFF.

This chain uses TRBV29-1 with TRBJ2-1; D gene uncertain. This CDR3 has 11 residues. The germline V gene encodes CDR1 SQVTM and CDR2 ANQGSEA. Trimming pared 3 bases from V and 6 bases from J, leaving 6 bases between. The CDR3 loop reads CSVENSNEQFF. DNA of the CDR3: TGCAGCGTTGAGAACAGCAATGAGCAGTTCTTC.

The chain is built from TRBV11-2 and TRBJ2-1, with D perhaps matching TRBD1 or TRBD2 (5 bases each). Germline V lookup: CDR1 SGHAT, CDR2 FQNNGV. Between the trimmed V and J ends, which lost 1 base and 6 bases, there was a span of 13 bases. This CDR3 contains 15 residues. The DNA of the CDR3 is TGTGCCAGCAGCTTAGGGGGACGCTATACCAATGAGCAGTTCTTC. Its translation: CASSLGGRYTNEQFF. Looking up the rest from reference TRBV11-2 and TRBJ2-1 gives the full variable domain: EAGVAQSPRYKIIEKRQSVAFWCNPISGHATLYWYQQILGQGPKLLIQFQNNGVVDDSQLPKDRFSAERLKGVDSTLKIQPAKLEDSAVYLCASSLGGRYTNEQFFGPGTRLTVL.

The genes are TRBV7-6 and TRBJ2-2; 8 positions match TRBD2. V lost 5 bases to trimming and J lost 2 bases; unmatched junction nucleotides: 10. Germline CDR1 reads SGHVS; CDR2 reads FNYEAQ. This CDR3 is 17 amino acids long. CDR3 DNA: TGTGCCAGCAGCGCCAGACCGGGACTAGAAAACACCGGGGAGCTGTTTTTT. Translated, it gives CASSARPGLENTGELFF.

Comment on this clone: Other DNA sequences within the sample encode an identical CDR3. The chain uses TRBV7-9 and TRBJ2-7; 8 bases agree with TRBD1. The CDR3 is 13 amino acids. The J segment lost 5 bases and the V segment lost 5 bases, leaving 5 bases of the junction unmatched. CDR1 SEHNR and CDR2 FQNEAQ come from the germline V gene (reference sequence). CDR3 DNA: TGTGCCAGCAGCCTAGGGACAGGACACGAGCAGTACTTC. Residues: CASSLGTGHEQYF.

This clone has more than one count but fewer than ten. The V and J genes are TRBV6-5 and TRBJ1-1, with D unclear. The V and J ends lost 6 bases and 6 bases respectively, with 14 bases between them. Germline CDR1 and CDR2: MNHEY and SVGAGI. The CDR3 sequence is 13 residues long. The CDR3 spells CASSQSGSAEAFF. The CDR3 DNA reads TGTGCCAGCAGCCAAAGCGGTAGCGCTGAAGCTTTCTTT.

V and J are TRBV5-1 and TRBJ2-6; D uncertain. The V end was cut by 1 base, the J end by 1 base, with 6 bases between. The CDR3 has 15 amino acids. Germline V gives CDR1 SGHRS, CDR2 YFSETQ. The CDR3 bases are TGCGCCAGCAGCTTGAGTGGTTCTGGGGCCAACGTCCTGACTTTC. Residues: CASSLSGSGANVLTF. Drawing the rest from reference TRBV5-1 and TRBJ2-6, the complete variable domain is KAGVTQTPRYLIKTRGQQVTLSCSPISGHRSVSWYQQTPGQGLQFLFEYFSETQRNKGNFPGRFSGRQFSNSRSEMNVSTLELGDSALYLCASSLSGSGANVLTFGAGSRLTVL.

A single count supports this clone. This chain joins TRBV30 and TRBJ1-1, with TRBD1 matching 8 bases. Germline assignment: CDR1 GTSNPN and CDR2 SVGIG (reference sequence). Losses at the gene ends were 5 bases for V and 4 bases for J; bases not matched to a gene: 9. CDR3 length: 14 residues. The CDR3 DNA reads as TGTGCCTGGGGTAGATCTACAGGGGGCACTGAAGCTTTCTTT. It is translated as CAWGRSTGGTEAFF.

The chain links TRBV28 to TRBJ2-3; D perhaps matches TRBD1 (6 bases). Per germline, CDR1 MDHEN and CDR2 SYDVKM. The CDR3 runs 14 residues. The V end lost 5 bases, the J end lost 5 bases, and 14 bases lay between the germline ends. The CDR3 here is CASSDGPRGDTQYF. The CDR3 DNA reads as TGTGCCAGCAGTGATGGGCCCAGGGGAGATACGCAGTATTTT.